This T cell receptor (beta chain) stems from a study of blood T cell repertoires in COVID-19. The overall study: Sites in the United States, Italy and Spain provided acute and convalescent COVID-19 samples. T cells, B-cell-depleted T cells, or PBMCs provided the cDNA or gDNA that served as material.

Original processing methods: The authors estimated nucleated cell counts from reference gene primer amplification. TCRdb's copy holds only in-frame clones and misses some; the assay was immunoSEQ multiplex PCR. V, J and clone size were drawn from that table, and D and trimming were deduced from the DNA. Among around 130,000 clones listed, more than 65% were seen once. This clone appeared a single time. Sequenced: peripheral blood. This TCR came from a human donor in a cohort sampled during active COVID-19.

The CDR3 protein is CASSLSRGRYGYTF. In nucleotides, the CDR3 is TGTGCCAGCAGCTTGAGCAGGGGACGCTATGGCTACACCTTC. The chain couples TRBV7-2 to TRBJ1-2, with a weak D call TRBD1 (6 bases). This CDR3 spans 14 amino acids. CDR1 is SGHTA and CDR2 is FQGNSA in the germline V gene. Between the trimmed V and J ends, which lost 3 bases and 4 bases, there was a span of 12 bases.